The present entry profiles one T cell receptor beta chain with its context. Its specificity is unknown. Researchers took RNA transcripts and amplified TCR beta CDR3 regions from them. The workflow started with a first-round RT-PCR run with HTBI primers and then moved on to a second-round multiplex PCR. TCRdb re-called the multiplex PCR reads through MiXCR, storing one row per CDR3 protein. This repertoire shows over 450,000 distinct CDR3 sequences, about 15% found once; its top ten account for more than 8.5%. This entry is derived from a study of Graves' ophthalmopathy and Graves' hyperthyroidism. On the study more broadly: The authors collected peripheral blood at initial diagnosis, before any treatment. Study-wide results and caveats: The model flagged ophthalmopathy progression at approximately 70% sensitivity and 72% to 85% specificity. Blood also carried most expanded thyroid clonotypes exceeding 0.001 frequency.

The CDR3 spans 16 residues. CDR1 and CDR2 from the germline V gene are LGHNA and YSLEER. V shed 2 bases and J shed 4 bases, with 14 bases lying between them. The V call is TRBV4-3, the J call TRBJ2-2; D remains unclear. Sequenced material: blood. This TCR was sampled from a woman aged 25 to 39 with Graves' ophthalmopathy. The CDR3 DNA reads as TGCGCCAGCAGCCAACTAGAAGGAACGAGCACCGGGGAGCTGTTTTTT. This gives the protein CASSQLEGTSTGELFF.